What follows are 9 T cell receptor beta chains derived from one specimen sequenced in a study of blood T cell repertoires in COVID-19. The repertoire was sequenced with immunoSEQ multiplex PCR; TCRdb's copy has only in-frame clones and lacks some. Counted here are about 480,000 clones, about 88% occurring once; the ten biggest clones make up just over 8%. Sequencing input: PBMCs or T cells enriched from blood (not recorded which). These TCRs come from a woman aged 55-70 years who had recovered from COVID-19.

The chain is built from TRBV5-6 and TRBJ2-5, with D maybe TRBD1 (6 bases). The CDR3 contains 15 residues. Germline V gives CDR1 SGHDT, CDR2 YYEEEE. V was pared by 3 bases and J by 5 bases, with 17 bases between. In nucleotides, the CDR3 is TGTGCCAGCAGCTCGACAGGTGGGTCGTTGGAGACCCAGTACTTC. Translation gives CASSSTGGSLETQYF.

The gene calls are TRBV3-1 (or the pseudogene TRBV3-2) and TRBJ2-3; 10 nucleotides align to TRBD1. Trimming removed 4 bases from V and 0 bases from J; junction bases left unmatched: 7. From germline, CDR1 is LGHDT and CDR2 YNNKEL (reference sequence). The CDR3 is 17 amino acids. The DNA for the CDR3 is TGTGCCAGCAGCCTCCGGGACAGGGGCCTTAGCACAGATACGCAGTATTTT. This translates into CASSLRDRGLSTDTQYF.

The genes are TRBV7-2 and TRBJ1-5; TRBD1 matches at 7 bases. V lost 1 base, J lost 4 bases, and 1 base stayed unmatched. This CDR3 region has 14 residues. Germline CDR1 and CDR2: SGHTA and FQGNSA. The CDR3 loop is CASSLETGNQPQHF. CDR3 coding DNA: TGTGCCAGCAGCTTAGAGACAGGGAATCAGCCCCAGCATTTT.

The V call is TRBV3-1 (or the pseudogene TRBV3-2), the J call TRBJ1-2, with D possibly being TRBD1 (5 bases). The V gene's germline CDR1 is LGHDT and CDR2 YNNKEL (reference sequence). CDR3 length equals 13 residues. With 2 bases removed from V and 1 base from J, the gap between germline ends came to 5 bases. As DNA, the CDR3 is TGTGCCAGCAGCCAAAGGGGTAACTATGGCTACACCTTC. It encodes CASSQRGNYGYTF.

The chain recombines TRBV7-7 with TRBJ2-5; 13 bases match TRBD2. Germline V gene sequence: CDR1 SSHAT, CDR2 FNYEAQ (reference sequence). V gave up 4 bases and J gave up 5 bases; unmatched junction bases: 13. The CDR3 contains 18 residues. The DNA for the CDR3 is TGTGCCAGCAGCTACGGACTAGCGGGGGCCCTTGGGAGGGAGACCCAGTACTTC. Its translation: CASSYGLAGALGRETQYF. The full variable domain, completed using reference TRBV7-7 and TRBJ2-5, is GAGVSQSPRYKVTKRGQDVTLRCDPISSHATLYWYQQALGQGPEFLTYFNYEAQPDKSGLPSDRFSAERPEGSISTLTIQRTEQRDSAMYRCASSYGLAGALGRETQYFGPGTRLLVL.

The rearrangement links TRBV29-1 to TRBJ2-7, with D unclear. Looked up from germline, CDR1 is SQVTM and CDR2 is ANQGSEA. With 0 bases removed from V and 4 bases from J, the gap between germline ends came to 10 bases. The CDR3 spans 13 residues. The CDR3 loop is CSVEDRELYEQYF. In DNA, the CDR3 is TGCAGCGTTGAAGATCGTGAGCTTTACGAGCAGTACTTC.

This chain joins TRBV3-1 (or the pseudogene TRBV3-2) and TRBJ2-1; TRBD2 matches 9 bases. CDR3 length: 16 residues. V dropped 1 base and J dropped 16; count of bases not matched to a gene: 17. Germline V gene data show CDR1 as LGHDT and CDR2 as YNNKEL (reference sequence). The CDR3 bases are TGTGCCAGCAGCCAAGGCCCCCTCAGCGGGGGGCCAGTCATATTCTTC. Its protein product is CASSQGPLSGGPVIFF.

V gene TRBV4-1 combines with J gene TRBJ2-2; unclear D gene. The germline gives CDR1 MGHRA, CDR2 YSYEKL. Trimming pared 0 bases from V and 2 bases from J, leaving 10 bases between. The CDR3 runs 16 residues. Here the CDR3 reads CASSQDPQANTGELFF. As DNA, the CDR3 is TGCGCCAGCAGCCAAGACCCCCAGGCTAACACCGGGGAGCTGTTTTTT.

V usage is TRBV7-2 and J usage is TRBJ2-1; D might be TRBD2 (7 bases). The CDR3 extends over 14 amino acids. Trimming removed 2 bases from V and 9 bases from J, with 14 bases in between. CDR1 SGHTA and CDR2 FQGNSA come from the germline V gene. The CDR3 region is CASSLRGGQGEQFF. CDR3 DNA: TGTGCCAGCAGCTTAAGGGGGGGCCAGGGTGAGCAGTTCTTC.